The table lists the clone carrying this TCR beta chain with a count of one. Its antigen is currently unknown. These data originate in a study of post-analysis software for immune sequencing data. Findings of the study overall: Strong co-clustering by F measure linked samples that shared a preparation batch. Significantly decreased normalized Chao1 diversity was recorded for multiple sclerosis patients relative to controls. Patients showed TRBV5-6, TRBV5-1 and TRBV20-1 among roughly 5 TRBV segments more frequent than in controls.

Prepared TCR beta cDNA libraries contained unique molecular identifiers. TCRdb itself ran the PCR reads through MiXCR, one entry per CDR3 protein. The sample lists approximately 630,000 distinct CDR3 sequences, approximately 60% occurring once. Trimming left V 3 bases short and J 0 bases short, with 17 bases between. Germline V gives CDR1 DFQATT, CDR2 SNEGSKA (reference sequence). The CDR3 runs to 16 residues. The clonotype was recovered from a girl under 10 years old with multiple sclerosis. V usage is TRBV20-1 and J usage is TRBJ1-2; maybe TRBD1 (5 bases). The source material was blood. CDR3 in amino acids: CSARPPSGTPNYGYTF. The CDR3 DNA is TGCAGTGCTAGGCCTCCGTCCGGGACCCCTAACTATGGCTACACCTTC.